The text below deals with one TCR beta chain. This record comes from a study of Graves' ophthalmopathy and Graves' hyperthyroidism. The CDR3 length is 15 residues. In germline, CDR1 is MGHRA, CDR2 YSYEKL. The V gene lost 5 bases and the J gene lost 3 bases, with 14 bases spanning the gap. The study amplified TCR beta CDR3 regions using RNA transcripts. HTBI primers were used in a first-round RT-PCR, which preceded a second-round multiplex PCR. Each CDR3 protein gets one entry after TCRdb re-called the multiplex PCR reads with MiXCR. The sample shows roughly 400,000 distinct CDR3 sequences, 15% to 19% of them seen only once.

The source of this sequence is a woman in her late teens or twenties with stable Graves' hyperthyroidism. The rearrangement joins TRBV4-1 to TRBJ1-5; perhaps TRBD1 as D (5 bases). The sequencing input was peripheral blood. The CDR3 is CASSARRGVNQPQHF. Here the CDR3 DNA reads TGCGCCAGCAGCGCCCGGAGGGGTGTCAATCAGCCCCAGCATTTT.